What follows is one TCR beta chain and its context. This entry is derived from a study of blood T cells in healthy people across ages. In germline, CDR1 is KGHSH, CDR2 LQKENI. Trimming cost V 5 bases and J 4 bases, with 12 bases left between them. The CDR3 consists of 14 residues. Together with a sample-barcoded 5' primer, a J-beta primer mix was included in a second PCR lasting about 6 to 11 cycles. TCRdb processed the 5' RACE reads anew with MiXCR; each CDR3 protein has one entry. The data contain hundreds of thousands of distinct CDR3 sequences, about 32% of them singletons. The TCR was taken from a woman at least 80 years old in good health. The sequenced sample consisted of blood. V gene TRBV18 combines with J gene TRBJ1-5, with D possibly matching TRBD1 (6 bases). In DNA, the CDR3 is TGTGCCAGCTCAGGGGACATTGTGAATCAGCCCCAGCATTTT. Translated, it gives CASSGDIVNQPQHF.